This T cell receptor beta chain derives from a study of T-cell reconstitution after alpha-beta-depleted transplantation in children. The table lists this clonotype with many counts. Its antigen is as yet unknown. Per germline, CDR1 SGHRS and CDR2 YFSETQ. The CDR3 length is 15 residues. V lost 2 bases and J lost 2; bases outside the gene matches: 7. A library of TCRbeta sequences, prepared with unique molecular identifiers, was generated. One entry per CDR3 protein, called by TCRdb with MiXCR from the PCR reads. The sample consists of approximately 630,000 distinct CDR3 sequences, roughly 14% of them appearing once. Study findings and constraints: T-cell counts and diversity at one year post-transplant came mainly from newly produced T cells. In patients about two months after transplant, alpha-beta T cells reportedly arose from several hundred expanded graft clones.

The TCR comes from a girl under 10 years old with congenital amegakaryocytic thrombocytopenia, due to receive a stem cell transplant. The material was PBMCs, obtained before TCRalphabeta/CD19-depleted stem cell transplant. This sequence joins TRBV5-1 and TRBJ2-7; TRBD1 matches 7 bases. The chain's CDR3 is CASSLEGQMTYEQYF. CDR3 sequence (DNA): TGCGCCAGCAGCTTAGAGGGACAGATGACCTACGAGCAGTACTTC.